The subject of this entry is one TCR beta chain. Its antigen remains unidentified. The record originates from a study of cytomegalovirus exposure and HLA in healthy donors. Study observations and caveats: Researchers reported that three CMV-associated chains were confirmed in vitro as CMV antigen-specific. The productive fraction for most TCR beta V segments was about 87% or about 30% in an earlier analysis.

The germline CDR1 and CDR2 sequences are LGHNA and YNFKEQ. V lost 0 bases, J lost 4 bases, and 10 bases lay in between. The CDR3 sequence is 16 residues long. The PCR employed 60 Vbeta primers together with 13 Jbeta primers. Sequencing was performed with immunoSEQ multiplex PCR; in TCRdb, only in-frame clones are kept and a portion is missing. The sample carries roughly 180,000 clones, approximately 81% recorded once. The V gene is TRBV4-2, the J gene TRBJ1-6, with D maybe TRBD1 (5 bases). Sequencing was performed on PBMCs. This TCR derives from a female donor in good health and CMV-seronegative. The CDR3 sequence is CASSQDLGGYNSPLHF. For the CDR3, the DNA is TGTGCCAGCAGCCAAGATCTGGGGGGGTATAATTCACCCCTCCACTTT.